This T cell receptor beta chain comes out of a study of cytomegalovirus exposure and HLA in healthy donors. PCR used 60 Vbeta primers and 13 Jbeta primers. The protocol was immunoSEQ multiplex PCR, while the TCRdb copy is restricted to in-frame clones and leaves out a portion. Among about 170,000 clones, approximately 84% were seen once, and the ten largest hold under 5%. The length of the CDR3 is 15 residues. The V end lost 6 bases, the J end lost 3 bases, and 16 bases lay between the germline ends. Germline loops: CDR1 SGHVS, CDR2 FQNEAQ. The sequencing sample was made of PBMCs. This clonotype originated in a man younger than 35 in good health and CMV-seronegative. J is TRBJ2-3 and V is TRBV7-8; a possible D gene is TRBD2 (6 bases). The CDR3 nucleotides read TGTGCCAGCAGATTACGGGAGTTGGGTACAGATACGCAGTATTTT. Translated: CASRLRELGTDTQYF. The full variable domain, completed using reference TRBV7-8 and TRBJ2-3, is GAGVSQSPRYKVAKRGQDVALRCDPISGHVSLFWYQQALGQGPEFLTYFQNEAQLDKSGLPSDRFFAERPEGSVSTLKIQRTQQEDSAVYLCASRLRELGTDTQYFGPGTRLTVL.